This is a list of T cell receptor beta chains from one sample in a study of ipilimumab plus nivolumab after autologous stem cell transplantation. This table comes from immunoSEQ multiplex PCR, and its TCRdb copy is limited to in-frame clones, with some not included. This table holds around 3,500 clones, roughly 90% found once. The sequences come from PBMCs, collected in a trial of ipilimumab plus nivolumab as post-transplant consolidation. These receptors originate from a male donor with multiple myeloma. The CDR3 runs from the conserved cysteine through the conserved F or W. The D gene is left open where the match is weak. Clone size is not always given. Where it is, it says once, few, many or a class for expanded clones.

size | J | V | D | DNA | CDR3
NA | TRBJ2-2 | TRBV5-1 | NA | TGCGCCAGCAGCGCCCTCGGACAGAGAAGGAACACCGGGGAGCTGTTTTTT | CASSALGQRRNTGELFF
NA | TRBJ1-5 | TRBV7-4 | TRBD1 | TGTGCCAGCAGAGACGACAGGGGGTGTCAGCCCCAGCATTTT | CASRDDRGCQPQHF
once | TRBJ1-1 | TRBV30 | NA | TGTGCCTGGAGTCTGGGTCGCCTGGGTGAAGCTTTCTTT | CAWSLGRLGEAFF
NA | TRBJ2-4 | TRBV29-1 | NA | TGCAGCGCAAGACCTGGGGGTAACCTAAACATTCAGTACTTC | CSARPGGNLNIQYF
once | TRBJ2-2 | TRBV10-3 | NA | TGTGCCATCAGTGGGTCGGTGGGGGGCACCGGGGAGCTGTTTTTT | CAISGSVGGTGELFF
NA | TRBJ2-2 | TRBV4-2 | TRBD1 | TGTGCCAGCAGCGCGGGACAGGGGATCACCGGGGAGCTGTTTTTT | CASSAGQGITGELFF
NA | TRBJ1-2 | TRBV25-1 | TRBD1 | TGTGCCAGCAGTGCGACAGGGGTCTATGGCTACACCTTC | CASSATGVYGYTF
NA | TRBJ2-1 | TRBV7-8 | TRBD2 | TGTGCCAGCAGCTTACAGAAAAGACTAGCGGCATACAATGAGCAGTTCTTC | CASSLQKRLAAYNEQFF
NA | TRBJ1-2 | TRBV5-1 | NA | TGCGCCTCCTCACCCTCCAACTATGGCTACACCTTC | CASSPSNYGYTF
NA | TRBJ2-3 | TRBV14 | NA | TGTGCCAGCAGCCACACGGCCCTCACTAGCACAGATACGCAGTATTTT | CASSHTALTSTDTQYF
NA | TRBJ2-7 | TRBV15 | TRBD1 | TGTGCCACCAGCAATACAGGGGGCGTCTACGAGCAGTACTTC | CATSNTGGVYEQYF
NA | TRBJ2-4 | TRBV28 | NA | TGTGCCAGCAGTTTCGCCAAAAACATTCAGTACTTC | CASSFAKNIQYF
NA | TRBJ2-7 | TRBV28 | TRBD1 | TGTGCCAGCAGCACCACCGGACAGGGCTTCACCTACGAGCAGTACTTC | CASSTTGQGFTYEQYF
NA | TRBJ2-3 | TRBV5-1 | NA | TGCGCCAGCAGCCGAATAGCGAGCACAGATACGCAGTATTTT | CASSRIASTDTQYF
NA | TRBJ1-4 | TRBV6-1 | NA | TGTGCCAGCAGTGAAGGTCCGGGTAGAAAAGAAAAACTGTTTTTT | CASSEGPGRKEKLFF
NA | TRBJ1-2 | TRBV30 | NA | TGTGCCTGGAGCCAAATGGGTTGGGGCGGCTACACCTTC | CAWSQMGWGGYTF
NA | TRBJ1-2 | TRBV10-3 | NA | TGTGCCATCAGTGCCCAGAACTATGGCTACACCTTC | CAISAQNYGYTF
NA | TRBJ1-5 | TRBV30 | NA | TGTGCCTGGAGTGTACGCAGCAATCAGCCCCAGCATTTT | CAWSVRSNQPQHF
NA | TRBJ1-5 | TRBV19 | TRBD1 | TGTGCCAGTAGCCGCATCCGGGGGACAGGGGAACAGCCCCAGCATTTT | CASSRIRGTGEQPQHF
NA | TRBJ2-7 | TRBV15 | NA | TGTGCCACCAGCAGAGAAGGGGGAGGGTCGCGAGAGCAGTACTTC | CATSREGGGSREQYF
NA | TRBJ2-3 | TRBV4-2 | TRBD2 | TGTGCCAGCAGCCAACTGACTAGCGGGAGCACAGATACGCAGTATTTT | CASSQLTSGSTDTQYF
once | TRBJ2-7 | TRBV5-5 | TRBD2 | TGTGCCAGCAGCTTAACTAGCGGGAGTTACTACGAGCAGTACTTC | CASSLTSGSYYEQYF
NA | TRBJ2-7 | TRBV21-1 | NA | TGTGCCAGGGAAGACGTTAGGTCCTACGAGCAGTACTTC | CAREDVRSYEQYF
NA | TRBJ2-2 | TRBV4-1 | NA | TGCGCCAGCAGCCAAGGGCCAGGGAGTAGCGGGGAGCTGTTTTTT | CASSQGPGSSGELFF
NA | TRBJ1-6 | TRBV28 | NA | TGTGCCAGCAGTTTAGCAGGGGCGAATAATTCACCCCTCCACTTT | CASSLAGANNSPLHF